This passage covers 12 T cell receptor beta chains from one sample sequenced in a study of identical twins. MiXCR, run by TCRdb on the 5' RACE reads, gives a single entry per CDR3 protein. The profile shows hundreds of thousands of distinct CDR3 sequences, over 15% of them singletons. These same records also appear under a second study, on T cells expressing NK-cell markers.

The sample was PBMCs. The origin of the receptors is a woman in her late teens or twenties in good health.

V usage is TRBV27 and J usage is TRBJ2-7; a possible D gene is TRBD1 (6 bases). V lost 6 bases and J lost 3, with 15 bases in between. The CDR3 runs 14 residues. CDR1 and CDR2 (germline): MNHEY, SMNVEV (reference sequence). CDR3 sequence reads: CASRKQGIGYEQYF. The DNA of the CDR3 is TGTGCCAGCAGGAAACAGGGTATTGGCTACGAGCAGTACTTC.

The chain joins TRBV29-1 to TRBJ1-1; D gene ambiguous. This CDR3 spans 11 amino acids. Trimming shortened V by 7 bases and J by 1 base, and 7 bases separated the two germline ends. The germline CDR1 and CDR2 sequences are SQVTM and ANQGSEA. In DNA form, the CDR3 reads TGCAGCGGCCTGACGAACACTGAAGCTTTCTTT. It codes for CSGLTNTEAFF.

A few counts support this clonotype. J is TRBJ2-1 and V is TRBV5-5; D unresolved. CDR1 and CDR2 from the germline V gene are SGHKS and YYEKEE (reference sequence). This CDR3 contains 13 residues. V lost 3 bases to trimming and J lost 8 bases, with 12 bases between them. CDR3 nucleotide sequence: TGTGCCAGCAGCTGGATCTCGGCGGATGAGCAGTTCTTC. Its translation is CASSWISADEQFF.

The V and J genes are TRBV11-2 and TRBJ2-7; 8 bases fit TRBD1. The CDR3 runs to 14 residues. Germline lookup yields CDR1 SGHAT and CDR2 FQNNGV. The V and J ends lost 3 bases and 4 bases, in that order; junction bases with no gene match: 5. In nucleotides, the CDR3 is TGTGCCAGCAGCTTGACAGGGGTGGTTTACGAGCAGTACTTC. It yields the protein CASSLTGVVYEQYF. Looking up the rest from reference TRBV11-2 and TRBJ2-7 gives the full variable domain: EAGVAQSPRYKIIEKRQSVAFWCNPISGHATLYWYQQILGQGPKLLIQFQNNGVVDDSQLPKDRFSAERLKGVDSTLKIQPAKLEDSAVYLCASSLTGVVYEQYFGPGTRLTVT.

The table lists this clonotype with a few counts. The chain has TRBV6-5 and TRBJ1-2; 7 bases match TRBD1. The V segment lost 5 bases and the J segment 0 bases; nucleotides outside the gene matches: 6. Germline V gene lookup returns CDR1 MNHEY and CDR2 SVGAGI. This CDR3 region has 15 residues. The CDR3 sequence is CASSIRDSANYGYTF. DNA for the CDR3: TGTGCCAGCAGTATACGGGACAGTGCTAACTATGGCTACACCTTC.

The DNA of the CDR3 is TGCGCCAGCAGGCTGGACAGGGGCGAGCAGTACTTC. As protein: CASRLDRGEQYF. The chain couples TRBV5-1 to TRBJ2-7, with 9 bases fitting TRBD1. Germline CDR1 and CDR2: SGHRS and YFSETQ. Germline trimming cut 5 bases from V and 6 bases from J; bases unmatched to any gene: 3. The CDR3 contains 12 residues.

The rearrangement uses TRBV12-3 or TRBV12-4 and TRBJ2-7; 7 bases fit TRBD2. Trimming cost V 6 bases and J 2 bases; bases outside gene matches: 10. The CDR3 has 15 amino acids. CDR3: CASSSGRNRPYEQYF. The CDR3 region has the DNA TGTGCCAGCAGCTCCGGGAGGAATAGGCCCTACGAGCAGTACTTC.

This chain connects TRBV7-2 to TRBJ1-5; maybe TRBD1 (5 bases). V shed 0 bases and J shed 2 bases, with 11 bases lying between them. Germline CDR1 is SGHTA and CDR2 is FQGNSA. There are 16 residues in the CDR3. CDR3 bases: TGTGCCAGCAGCTTAGCTGTCCAGGGAGGCAATCAGCCCCAGCATTTT. This translates into CASSLAVQGGNQPQHF.

In this sample, this clonotype turned up a few times. The chain couples TRBV27 to TRBJ1-2, with 7 bases that match TRBD1. The V and J ends lost 7 bases and 5 bases, in that order; junction bases with no gene match: 7. Germline V gives CDR1 MNHEY, CDR2 SMNVEV (reference sequence). The CDR3 extends over 13 amino acids. The CDR3, as DNA: TGTGCCAGCACAGACAGGGAAGGGTATGGCTACACCTTC. Amino acid sequence: CASTDREGYGYTF.

This clonotype was seen only once. V and J are TRBV20-1 and TRBJ1-6; perhaps TRBD1 as D (5 bases). V dropped 5 bases and J dropped 7 bases, with 15 bases sitting between them. The germline V gene encodes CDR1 DFQATT and CDR2 SNEGSKA (reference sequence). CDR3 size: 14 residues. The CDR3 loop is CSAHGRGLNSPLHF. CDR3 bases: TGCAGTGCTCACGGGCGGGGCCTCAATTCACCCCTCCACTTT.

This clonotype was seen a single time. V usage is TRBV11-3 and J usage is TRBJ2-1; a possible D gene is TRBD2 (5 bases). The germline CDR1 and CDR2 sequences are SGHNT and YENEEA. V lost 5 bases and J 2 bases, leaving 16 bases between the germline ends. This CDR3 is built from 16 residues. In DNA form, the CDR3 reads TGTGCCAGCAGCCCAGATGGAGGTCTGACCTACAATGAGCAGTTCTTC. It translates to CASSPDGGLTYNEQFF.

This clonotype was found once. This sequence joins TRBV7-9 and TRBJ2-6, with D perhaps TRBD1 (5 bases). Trimming shortened V by 4 bases and J by 4 bases, and 14 bases separated the two germline ends. CDR3 length: 16 amino acids. CDR1 and CDR2 from the germline V gene are SEHNR and FQNEAQ (reference sequence). CDR3 protein: CASSSDSFQGANVLTF. CDR3 DNA: TGTGCCAGCAGCTCAGACAGCTTCCAGGGGGCCAACGTCCTGACTTTC.